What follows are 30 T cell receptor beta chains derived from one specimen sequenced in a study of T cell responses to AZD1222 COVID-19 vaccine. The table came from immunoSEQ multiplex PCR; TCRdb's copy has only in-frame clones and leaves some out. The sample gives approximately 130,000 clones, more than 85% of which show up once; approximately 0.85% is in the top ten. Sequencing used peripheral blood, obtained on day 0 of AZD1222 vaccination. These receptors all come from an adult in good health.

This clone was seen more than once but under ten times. The CDR3 reads CASSQFPGSNEKLFF. In DNA, the CDR3 is TGTGCCAGCAGCCAATTTCCGGGCTCCAATGAAAAACTGTTTTTT. The genes are TRBV4-2 and TRBJ1-4; D remains ambiguous. With 2 bases removed from V and 5 bases from J, the gap between germline ends came to 12 bases. The CDR3 covers 15 residues. In germline, CDR1 is LGHNA, CDR2 YNFKEQ.

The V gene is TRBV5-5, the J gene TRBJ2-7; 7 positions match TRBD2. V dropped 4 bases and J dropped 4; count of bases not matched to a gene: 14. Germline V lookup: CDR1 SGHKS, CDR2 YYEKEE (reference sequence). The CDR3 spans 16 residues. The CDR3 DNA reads TGTGCCAGCAGCCCCCCGGGGGGAGTTCGGATTTACGAGCAGTACTTC. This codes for CASSPPGGVRIYEQYF.

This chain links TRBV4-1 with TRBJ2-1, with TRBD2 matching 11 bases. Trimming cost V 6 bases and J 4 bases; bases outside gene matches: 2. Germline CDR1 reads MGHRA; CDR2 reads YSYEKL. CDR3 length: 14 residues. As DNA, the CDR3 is TGCGCCAGCAGGGTAGCGGGGGGGTACAATGAGCAGTTCTTC. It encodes CASRVAGGYNEQFF.

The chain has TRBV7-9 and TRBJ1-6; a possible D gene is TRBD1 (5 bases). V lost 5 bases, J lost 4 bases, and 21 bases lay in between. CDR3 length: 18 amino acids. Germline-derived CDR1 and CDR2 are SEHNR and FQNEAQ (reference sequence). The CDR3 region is CASSLPGGTSSYNSPLHF. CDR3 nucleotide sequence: TGTGCCAGCAGCCTTCCGGGGGGAACCAGTTCTTATAATTCACCCCTCCACTTT.

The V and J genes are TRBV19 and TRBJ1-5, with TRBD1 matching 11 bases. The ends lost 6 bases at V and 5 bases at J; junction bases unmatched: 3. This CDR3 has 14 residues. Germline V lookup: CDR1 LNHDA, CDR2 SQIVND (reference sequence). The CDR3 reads CASRDRGRDQPQHF. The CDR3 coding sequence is TGTGCCAGTAGGGACAGGGGGCGGGATCAGCCCCAGCATTTT.

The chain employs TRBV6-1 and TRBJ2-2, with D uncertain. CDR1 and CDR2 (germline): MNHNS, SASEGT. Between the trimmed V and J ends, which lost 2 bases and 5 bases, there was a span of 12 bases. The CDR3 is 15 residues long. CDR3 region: CASSEYELHTGELFF. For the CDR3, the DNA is TGTGCCAGCAGTGAATACGAGCTTCATACCGGGGAGCTGTTTTTT.

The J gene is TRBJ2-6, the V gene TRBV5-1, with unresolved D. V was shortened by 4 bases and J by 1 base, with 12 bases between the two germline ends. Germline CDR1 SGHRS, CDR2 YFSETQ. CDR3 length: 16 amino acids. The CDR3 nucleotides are TGCGCCAGCAGCACCCGGGCTGGATCTGGGGCCAACGTCCTGACTTTC. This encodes CASSTRAGSGANVLTF.

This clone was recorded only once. Here the CDR3 DNA reads TGTGCCAGTAGTGTAGGGGGCGCCGGGGCTTTCTTT. Translating gives CASSVGGAGAFF. The rearrangement uses TRBV19 and TRBJ1-1, with TRBD1 identical over 7 bases. This CDR3 has 12 residues. With V trimmed by 5 bases and J by 11 bases, 8 bases remained unmatched. CDR1 is LNHDA, CDR2 SQIVND, per germline (reference sequence). The whole variable domain, remainder taken from reference TRBV19 and TRBJ1-1, is DGGITQSPKYLFRKEGQNVTLSCEQNLNHDAMYWYRQDPGQGLRLIYYSQIVNDFQKGDIAEGYSVSREKKESFPLTVTSAQKNPTAFYLCASSVGGAGAFFGQGTRLTVV.

The chain's CDR3 is CSVDFRADNEQFF. The CDR3 region has the DNA TGCAGCGTTGACTTCAGGGCGGACAATGAGCAGTTCTTC. The chain joins TRBV29-1 to TRBJ2-1; the D gene is possibly TRBD1 (5 bases). Germline CDR1 is SQVTM and CDR2 is ANQGSEA. The V end was cut by 3 bases, the J end by 5 bases, with 11 bases between. The CDR3 has 13 residues.

CDR3 amino acids: CAISTGQPNEKLFF. DNA of the CDR3: TGTGCCATCAGTACGGGACAGCCGAATGAAAAACTGTTTTTT. The rearrangement uses TRBV10-3 and TRBJ1-4; 7 positions agree with TRBD1. Losses at the gene ends were 5 bases for V and 5 bases for J; bases not matched to a gene: 5. Germline V gives CDR1 ENHRY, CDR2 SYGVKD. The length of the CDR3 is 14 residues.

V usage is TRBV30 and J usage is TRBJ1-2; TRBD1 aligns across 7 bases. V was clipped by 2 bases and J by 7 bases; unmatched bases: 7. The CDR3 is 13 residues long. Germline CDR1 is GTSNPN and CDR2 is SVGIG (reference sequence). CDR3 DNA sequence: TGTGCCTGGAGTTCCGGACAGGCTGGTGGCTACACCTTC. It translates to CAWSSGQAGGYTF.

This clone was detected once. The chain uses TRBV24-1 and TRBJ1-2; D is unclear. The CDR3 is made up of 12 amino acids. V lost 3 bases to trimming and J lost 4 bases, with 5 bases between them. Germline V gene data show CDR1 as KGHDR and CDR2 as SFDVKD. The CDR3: CATSDPSYGYTF. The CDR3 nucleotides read TGTGCCACCAGTGATCCGTCCTATGGCTACACCTTC.

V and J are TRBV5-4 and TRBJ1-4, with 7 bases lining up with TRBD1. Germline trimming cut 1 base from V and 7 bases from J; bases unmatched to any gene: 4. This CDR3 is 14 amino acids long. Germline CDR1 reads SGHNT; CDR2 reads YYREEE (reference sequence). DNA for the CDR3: TGTGCCAGCAGCTTGAGACAGGGAAGTGAAAAACTGTTTTTT. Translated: CASSLRQGSEKLFF.

CDR3 residues: CAISESRQGSEKLFF. CDR3 DNA sequence: TGTGCCATCAGTGAGTCGCGACAGGGGAGTGAAAAACTGTTTTTT. The rearrangement joins TRBV10-3 to TRBJ1-4, with 8 bases fitting TRBD1. The length of the CDR3 is 15 residues. Germline V gene data show CDR1 as ENHRY and CDR2 as SYGVKD. Losses at the gene ends were 0 bases for V and 7 bases for J; bases not matched to a gene: 4.

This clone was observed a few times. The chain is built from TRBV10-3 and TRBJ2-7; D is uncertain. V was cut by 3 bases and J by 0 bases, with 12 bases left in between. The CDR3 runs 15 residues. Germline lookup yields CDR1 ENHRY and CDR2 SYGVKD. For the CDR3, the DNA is TGTGCCATCAGTGACGGATTAGAGAGCTCCTACGAGCAGTACTTC. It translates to CAISDGLESSYEQYF.

The CDR3 loop reads CASSSRHMNTEAFF. CDR3 sequence (DNA): TGTGCCAGCAGTTCCAGGCATATGAACACTGAAGCTTTCTTT. The V and J genes are TRBV7-2 and TRBJ1-1, with D uncertain. Looked up from germline, CDR1 is SGHTA and CDR2 is FQGNSA. The CDR3 sequence is 14 residues long. V lost 6 bases and J 0 bases, leaving 11 bases between the germline ends. Drawing the rest from reference TRBV7-2 and TRBJ1-1, the complete variable domain is GAGVSQSPSNKVTEKGKDVELRCDPISGHTALYWYRQSLGQGLEFLIYFQGNSAPDKSGLPSDRFSAERTGGSVSTLTIQRTQQEDSAVYLCASSSRHMNTEAFFGQGTRLTVV.

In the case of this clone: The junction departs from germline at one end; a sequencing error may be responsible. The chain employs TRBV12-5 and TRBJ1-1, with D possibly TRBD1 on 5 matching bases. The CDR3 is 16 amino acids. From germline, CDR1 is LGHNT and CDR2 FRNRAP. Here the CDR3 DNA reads TGTGCTAGTGGCCCTGGGGCCTTCCTGGTGAATACTGAAGCTTTCTTT. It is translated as CASGPGAFLVNTEAFF.

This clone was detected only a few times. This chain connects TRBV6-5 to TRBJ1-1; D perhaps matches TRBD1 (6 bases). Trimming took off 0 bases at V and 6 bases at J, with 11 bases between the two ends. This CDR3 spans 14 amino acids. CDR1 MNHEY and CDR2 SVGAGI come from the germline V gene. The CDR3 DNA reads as TGTGCCAGCAGTTACTCGAACAGGGCCCCTGAAGCTTTCTTT. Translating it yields CASSYSNRAPEAFF.

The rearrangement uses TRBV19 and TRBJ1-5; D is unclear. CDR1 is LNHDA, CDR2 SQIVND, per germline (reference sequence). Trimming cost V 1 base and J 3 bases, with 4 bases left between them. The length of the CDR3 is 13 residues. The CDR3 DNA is TGTGCCAGTAGTATAGGGTTCAATCAGCCCCAGCATTTT. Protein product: CASSIGFNQPQHF.

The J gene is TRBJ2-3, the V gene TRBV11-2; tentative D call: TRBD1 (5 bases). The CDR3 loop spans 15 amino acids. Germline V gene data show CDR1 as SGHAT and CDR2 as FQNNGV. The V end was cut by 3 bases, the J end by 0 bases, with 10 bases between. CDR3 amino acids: CASSLGPYSTDTQYF. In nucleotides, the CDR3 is TGTGCCAGCAGCTTGGGGCCATATAGCACAGATACGCAGTATTTT.

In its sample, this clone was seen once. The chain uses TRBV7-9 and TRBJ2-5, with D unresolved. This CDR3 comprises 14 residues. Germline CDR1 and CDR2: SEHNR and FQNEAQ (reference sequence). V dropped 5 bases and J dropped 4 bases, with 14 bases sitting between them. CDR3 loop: CASSLIGTRETQYF. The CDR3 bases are TGTGCCAGCAGCCTTATAGGCACCCGAGAGACCCAGTACTTC.

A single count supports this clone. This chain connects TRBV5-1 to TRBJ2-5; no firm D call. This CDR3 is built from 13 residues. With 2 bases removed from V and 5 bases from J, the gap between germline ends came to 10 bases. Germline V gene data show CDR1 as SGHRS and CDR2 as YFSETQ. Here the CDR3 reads CASSFSGVETQYF. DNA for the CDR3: TGCGCCAGCAGCTTTAGTGGGGTGGAGACCCAGTACTTC. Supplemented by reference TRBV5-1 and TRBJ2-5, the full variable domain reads KAGVTQTPRYLIKTRGQQVTLSCSPISGHRSVSWYQQTPGQGLQFLFEYFSETQRNKGNFPGRFSGRQFSNSRSEMNVSTLELGDSALYLCASSFSGVETQYFGPGTRLLVL.

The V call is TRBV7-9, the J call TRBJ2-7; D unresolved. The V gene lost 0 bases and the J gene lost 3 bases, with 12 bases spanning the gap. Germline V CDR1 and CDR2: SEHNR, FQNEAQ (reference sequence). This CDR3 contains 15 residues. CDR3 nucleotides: TGTGCCAGCAGCTTAGCCCGACCTGTGAGCTACGAGCAGTACTTC. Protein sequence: CASSLARPVSYEQYF.

As DNA, the CDR3 is TGCGCCAGCAGCTTACCCGGGGGCGATGGCTACACCTTC. Its translation: CASSLPGGDGYTF. The chain joins TRBV5-1 to TRBJ1-2, with D tentatively TRBD1 (6 bases). This CDR3 region has 13 residues. V was pared by 2 bases and J by 6 bases, with 11 bases between. Germline CDR1 SGHRS, CDR2 YFSETQ.

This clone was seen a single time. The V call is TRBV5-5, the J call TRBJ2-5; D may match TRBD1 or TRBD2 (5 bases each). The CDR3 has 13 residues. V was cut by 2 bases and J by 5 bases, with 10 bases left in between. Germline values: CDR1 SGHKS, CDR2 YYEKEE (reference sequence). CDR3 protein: CASSFEGRETQYF. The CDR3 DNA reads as TGTGCCAGCAGCTTTGAGGGGCGGGAGACCCAGTACTTC.

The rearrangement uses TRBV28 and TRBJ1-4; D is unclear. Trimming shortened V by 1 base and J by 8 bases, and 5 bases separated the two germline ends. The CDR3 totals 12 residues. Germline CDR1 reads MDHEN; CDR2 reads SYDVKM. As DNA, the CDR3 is TGTGCCAGCAGTTTATTGGAAGAAAAACTGTTTTTT. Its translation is CASSLLEEKLFF.

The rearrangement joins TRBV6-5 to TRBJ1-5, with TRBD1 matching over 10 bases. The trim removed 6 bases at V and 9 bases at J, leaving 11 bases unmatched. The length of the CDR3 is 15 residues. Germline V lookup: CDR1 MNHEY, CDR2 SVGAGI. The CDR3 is CASSRDRGSGRPQHF. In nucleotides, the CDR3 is TGTGCCAGCAGCCGGGACAGGGGATCGGGTCGGCCCCAGCATTTT.

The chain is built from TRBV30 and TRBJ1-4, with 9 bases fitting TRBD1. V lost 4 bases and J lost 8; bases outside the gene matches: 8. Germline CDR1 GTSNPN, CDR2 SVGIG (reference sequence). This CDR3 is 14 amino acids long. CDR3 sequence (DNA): TGTGCCTGGAACAACAGGGGGCTGTGGGAAAAACTGTTTTTT. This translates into CAWNNRGLWEKLFF.

The CDR3 sequence is CASRPDRGRGYGYTF. CDR3 bases: TGTGCCAGCAGACCCGACAGGGGCCGGGGCTATGGCTACACCTTC. The rearrangement joins TRBV6-5 to TRBJ1-2; TRBD1 aligns across 8 bases. CDR3 length: 15 residues. The V and J ends lost 6 bases and 4 bases, in that order; junction bases with no gene match: 10. Germline assignment: CDR1 MNHEY and CDR2 SVGAGI.

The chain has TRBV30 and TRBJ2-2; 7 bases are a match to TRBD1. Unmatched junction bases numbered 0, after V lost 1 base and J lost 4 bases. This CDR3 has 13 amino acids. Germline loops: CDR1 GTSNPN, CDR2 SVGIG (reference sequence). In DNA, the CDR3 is TGTGCCTGGAGTGGACAGGGCACCGGGGAGCTGTTTTTT. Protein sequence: CAWSGQGTGELFF.